The sequence of this T cell receptor beta chain was determined in a study of blood T cell repertoires in COVID-19. Study as a whole: The analysed material was cDNA or gDNA that came from T cells, B-cell-depleted T cells, or PBMCs.

Data came from immunoSEQ multiplex PCR; TCRdb stores just in-frame clones and leaves some out. The sample comprises 20,000 to 25,000 clones, around 90% of which are singletons, and approximately 9% rests with the top ten. The receptor comes from a human donor with active COVID-19. The donor label of this sample is uncertain. The specimen was peripheral blood.

The CDR3 DNA reads as TGTGCCAGCAGCCAAGACAGGGGTCTTCAAGAGACCCAGTACTTC. This sequence encodes CASSQDRGLQETQYF. The chain joins TRBV7-3 to TRBJ2-5; 8 positions agree with TRBD1. Germline V gene lookup returns CDR1 SGHTA and CDR2 FQGTGA. J lost 2 bases, V lost 5 bases, and 7 bases had no gene match. This CDR3 contains 15 residues.